The source of this T cell receptor beta chain is a study of T cell responses to AZD1222 COVID-19 vaccine (dated by TCRdb to the early 2020s). Concerning the study at large: AZD1222 recipients with second doses at about 4 weeks or about 12 weeks were pooled, because spike-specific TCR depth and breadth did not differ between schedules. TCR sequencing covered some 240 trial participants: approximately 200 given two doses of AZD1222 and approximately 26 given two doses of MenACWY control vaccine. Enrollment into the trials was organized by age into subgroups of 18-55, 56-69 and 70-plus years, and those subgroups contained approximately 150, 30 and 60 TCR-sequenced participants, respectively.

Study-wide findings and limitations: Participants were mostly white British and included more females than males, and it was suggested by the authors that clonal diversity may have been underestimated. Because no day 14 peak-response samples were available, repertoires were characterized only after the peak T cell response. Vaccine-associated CD4 TCRs spanned the whole spike protein, with dominant responses in regions 160-218 and 743-854. In the small 56-69-year group, the increase in depth fell short of significance, most likely because of low power. After two AZD1222 doses, spike-specific TCR breadth and depth were significantly higher than at day 0 and than in MenACWY recipients. Epitopes outside the regions mutated in the B.1.351 and B.1.1.7 variants were reportedly recognized by nearly half of the unique spike-specific TCRs. Conclusions about previously exposed vaccinees are limited because only five to seven AZD1222 recipients were SARS-CoV-2 seropositive at baseline.

Via the germline V gene, CDR1 is SGDLS and CDR2 YYNGEE. The CDR3 measures 16 amino acids from cysteine to phenylalanine. The sequence is cut down to CDR3 DNA, 48 bases in frame from base 1. Trimming takes 7 bases from V and 0 bases from J, and the germline ends sit 17 bases apart. The CDR3 regions of human TCRbeta chains were subjected to immunosequencing. The original pipeline was this. TCRs in the repertoires were compared against a reference library of SARS-CoV-2-specific TCRs that had been generated with the MIRA antigen-specificity platform. Breadth was defined as the fraction of unique TCRs that were SARS-CoV-2-associated. Depth was defined as the fraction of total T cells that were SARS-CoV-2-associated. Each spike-specific TCR was assigned to its reactive spike region and to a CD4 or CD8 class using the MIRA data. Log10-transformed breadth and depth values were compared by one-way ANOVA with Sidak's multiple comparisons tests. The immuneACCESS repertoire file appears here via TCRdb, limited to in-frame rearrangements. These files lack a portion of the clones; in checked studies, under half of the deficit traces to unresolved V genes, and the cause of the others is not known. V, J and clone size derive from that table, while D and trimming were established from the DNA sequence. Recorded for this sample are 95,000 to 150,000 clones; roughly 90% of them occurred a single time. The ten largest clones add up to 8.4% of the sample.

Regarding this clone: What antigen it recognizes has not been identified. One base away there is no much larger clone; base qualities are not given.

The time point label here, explained by the study, means: baseline before first vaccination. Samples from vaccinated people were obtained from the UK trials COV001 and COV002, which included a single-blind randomized controlled phase 2/3 trial of AZD1222 (ChAdOx1 nCoV-19) in healthy adults. For TCRbeta chain sequencing, PBMC samples from trial participants were taken at day 0 and at day 28 after the second dose. The sequence derives from an adult in good health. This material consisted of peripheral blood, taken on day 0 of AZD1222 vaccination. The rearrangement joined TRBV9 to TRBJ1-5, and perhaps TRBD1 as D gene, on 5 matching bases. This receptor has the CDR3 CASSPGDGISNQPQHF. The DNA reads TGTGCCAGCTCCCCCGGGGACGGAATTAGCAATCAGCCCCAGCATTTT. Joined to the reference TRBV9 and TRBJ1-5 proteins, this CDR3 gives the full variable domain: DSGVTQTPKHLITATGQRVTLRCSPRSGDLSVYWYQQSLDQGLQFLIQYYNGEERAKGNILERFSAQQFPDLHSELNLSSLELGDSALYFCASSPGDGISNQPQHFGDGTRLSIL.